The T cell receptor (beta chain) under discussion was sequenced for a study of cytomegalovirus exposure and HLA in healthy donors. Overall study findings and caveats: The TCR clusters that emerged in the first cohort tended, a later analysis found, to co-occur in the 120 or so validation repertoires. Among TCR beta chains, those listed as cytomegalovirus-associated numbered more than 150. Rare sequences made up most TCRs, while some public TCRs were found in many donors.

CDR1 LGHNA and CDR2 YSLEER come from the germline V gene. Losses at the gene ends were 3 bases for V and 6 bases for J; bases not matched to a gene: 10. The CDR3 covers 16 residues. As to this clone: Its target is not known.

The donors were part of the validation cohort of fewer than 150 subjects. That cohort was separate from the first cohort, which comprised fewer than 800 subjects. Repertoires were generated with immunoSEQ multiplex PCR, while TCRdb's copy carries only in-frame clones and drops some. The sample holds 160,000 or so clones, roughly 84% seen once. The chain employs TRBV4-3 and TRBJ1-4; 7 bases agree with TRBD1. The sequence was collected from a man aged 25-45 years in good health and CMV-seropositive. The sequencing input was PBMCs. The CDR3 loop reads CASSQLGRQGDEKLFF. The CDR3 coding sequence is TGCGCCAGCAGCCAGCTGGGGAGACAGGGTGATGAAAAACTGTTTTTT.